This T cell receptor beta chain was identified in a study of T cells in Graves' hyperthyroidism and ophthalmopathy. The sample holds many counts of this clonotype. Its cognate antigen is unknown. Exclusion followed for patients with uncontrolled infection, other autoimmune disease, pregnancy or lactation. Based on clinical symptoms, serum thyroxine and TRAb, thyroid ultrasound and orbital computed tomography, diagnoses were reached. Study results and caveats: Stable hyperthyroidism and ophthalmopathy were separated using 13 V-J signatures. Onset of ophthalmopathy came a median roughly 6.9 months after the model predicted it.

RNA transcripts yielded amplified TCR beta CDR3 regions. First-round RT-PCR with HTBI primers amplified the TCR CDR3 region. TCRdb recomputed calls from the multiplex PCR reads with MiXCR, one row per CDR3 protein. The sample records about 480,000 distinct CDR3 sequences, around a quarter being singletons. The CDR3 contains 16 residues. In germline, CDR1 is SGHVS, CDR2 FQNEAQ. Deletions cut 2 bases from V and 7 bases from J, with 18 bases between. The TCR comes from a woman aged 30 to 39 with Graves' ophthalmopathy. The chain carries TRBV7-8 and TRBJ2-4; D is unclear. The sample was blood. CDR3 sequence reads: CASSLKANPLRNIQYF. CDR3 bases: TGTGCCAGCAGCTTAAAGGCCAACCCGCTCCGGAACATTCAGTACTTC.